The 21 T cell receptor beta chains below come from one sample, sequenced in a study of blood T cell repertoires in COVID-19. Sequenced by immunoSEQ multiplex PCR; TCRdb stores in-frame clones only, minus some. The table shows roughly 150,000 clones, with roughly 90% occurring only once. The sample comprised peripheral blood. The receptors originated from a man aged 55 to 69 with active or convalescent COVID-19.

In DNA form, the CDR3 reads TGTGCCAGCAGCGTGTATTCTGGGGCCAACGTCCTGACTTTC. Translating it yields CASSVYSGANVLTF. The V gene is TRBV9, the J gene TRBJ2-6; D call uncertain. Trimming left V 2 bases short and J 1 base short, with 4 bases between. The CDR3 runs 14 residues. The germline CDR1 and CDR2 sequences are SGDLS and YYNGEE.

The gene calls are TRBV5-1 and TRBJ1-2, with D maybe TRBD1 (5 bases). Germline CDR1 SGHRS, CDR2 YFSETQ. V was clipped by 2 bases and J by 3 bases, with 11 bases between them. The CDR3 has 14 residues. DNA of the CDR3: TGCGCCAGCAGCTTTTCCGGGGGGGACTATGGCTACACCTTC. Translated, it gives CASSFSGGDYGYTF.

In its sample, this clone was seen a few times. DNA for the CDR3: TGTGCCAGCAGCCACAACTACGAGCAGTACTTC. Its protein product is CASSHNYEQYF. The chain employs TRBV3-1 (or the pseudogene TRBV3-2) and TRBJ2-7; D unclear. V gave up 3 bases and J gave up 3 bases, with 3 bases separating them. Germline lookup yields CDR1 LGHDT and CDR2 YNNKEL (reference sequence). The length of the CDR3 is 11 residues.

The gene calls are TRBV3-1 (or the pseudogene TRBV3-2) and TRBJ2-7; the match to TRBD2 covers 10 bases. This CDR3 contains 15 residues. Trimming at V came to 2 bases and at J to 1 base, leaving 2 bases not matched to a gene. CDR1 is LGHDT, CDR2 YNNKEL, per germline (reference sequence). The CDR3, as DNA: TGTGCCAGCAGCCAAACAGCGGGAGGGTCCTACGAGCAGTACTTC. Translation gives CASSQTAGGSYEQYF.

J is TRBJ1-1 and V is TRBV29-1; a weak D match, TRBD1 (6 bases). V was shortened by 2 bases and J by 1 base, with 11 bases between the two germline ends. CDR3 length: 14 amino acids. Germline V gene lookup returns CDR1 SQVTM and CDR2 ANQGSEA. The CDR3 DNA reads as TGCAGCGTTGAATTTGGGGGCACGAACACTGAAGCTTTCTTT. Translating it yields CSVEFGGTNTEAFF.

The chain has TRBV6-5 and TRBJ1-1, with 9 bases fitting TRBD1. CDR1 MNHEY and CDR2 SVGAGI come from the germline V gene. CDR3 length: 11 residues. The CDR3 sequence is CAHRGRAEAFF. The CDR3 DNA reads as TGTGCTCACAGGGGGCGGGCTGAAGCTTTCTTT.

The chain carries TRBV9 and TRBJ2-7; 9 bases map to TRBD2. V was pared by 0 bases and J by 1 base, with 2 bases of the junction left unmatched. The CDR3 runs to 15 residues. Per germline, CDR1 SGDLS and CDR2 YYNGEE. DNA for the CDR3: TGTGCCAGCAGCGTAGGTGCGGGGGGGTCCTACGAGCAGTACTTC. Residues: CASSVGAGGSYEQYF.

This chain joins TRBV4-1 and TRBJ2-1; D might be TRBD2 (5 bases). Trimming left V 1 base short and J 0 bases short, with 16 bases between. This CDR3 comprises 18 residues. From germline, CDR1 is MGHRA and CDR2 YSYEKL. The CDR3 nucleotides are TGCGCCAGCAGCCAAGTAGGTTTCTTGGGGAGCTCCTACAATGAGCAGTTCTTC. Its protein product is CASSQVGFLGSSYNEQFF.

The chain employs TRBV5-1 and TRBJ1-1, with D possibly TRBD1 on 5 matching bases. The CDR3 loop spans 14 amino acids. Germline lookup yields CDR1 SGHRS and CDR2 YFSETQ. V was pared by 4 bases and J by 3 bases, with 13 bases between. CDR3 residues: CASSLAGRYTEAFF. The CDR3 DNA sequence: TGCGCCAGCAGCCTGGCAGGGAGGTACACTGAAGCTTTCTTT.

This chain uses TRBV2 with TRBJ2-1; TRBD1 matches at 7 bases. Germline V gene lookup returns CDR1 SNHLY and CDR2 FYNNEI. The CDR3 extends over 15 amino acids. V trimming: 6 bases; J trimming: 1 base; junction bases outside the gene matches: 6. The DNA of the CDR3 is TGTGCCAGCAGCGAGACGACAGGGTCCTACAATGAGCAGTTCTTC. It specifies CASSETTGSYNEQFF.

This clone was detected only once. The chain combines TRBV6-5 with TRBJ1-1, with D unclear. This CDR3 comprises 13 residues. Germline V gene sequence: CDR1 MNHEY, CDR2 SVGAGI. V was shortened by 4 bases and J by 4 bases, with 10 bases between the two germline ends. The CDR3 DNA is TGTGCCAGCAGTTTAGGCAGCGGCACTGAAGCTTTCTTT. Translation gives CASSLGSGTEAFF.

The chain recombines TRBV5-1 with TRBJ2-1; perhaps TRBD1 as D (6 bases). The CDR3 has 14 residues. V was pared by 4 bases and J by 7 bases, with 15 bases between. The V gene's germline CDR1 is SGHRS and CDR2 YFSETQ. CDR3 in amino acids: CASSQSTGTNEQFF. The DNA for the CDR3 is TGCGCCAGCAGCCAAAGTACAGGGACGAATGAGCAGTTCTTC. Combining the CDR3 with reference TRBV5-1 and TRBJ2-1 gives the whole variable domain KAGVTQTPRYLIKTRGQQVTLSCSPISGHRSVSWYQQTPGQGLQFLFEYFSETQRNKGNFPGRFSGRQFSNSRSEMNVSTLELGDSALYLCASSQSTGTNEQFFGPGTRLTVL.

The CDR3 region has the DNA TGCGCCAGCAGCTCCACGGTCTCGTACAATGAGCAGTTCTTC. It encodes CASSSTVSYNEQFF. This chain connects TRBV5-1 to TRBJ2-1; D remains ambiguous. The CDR3 is 14 amino acids. V gave up 3 bases and J gave up 4 bases, with 11 bases separating them. Germline V gene sequence: CDR1 SGHRS, CDR2 YFSETQ.

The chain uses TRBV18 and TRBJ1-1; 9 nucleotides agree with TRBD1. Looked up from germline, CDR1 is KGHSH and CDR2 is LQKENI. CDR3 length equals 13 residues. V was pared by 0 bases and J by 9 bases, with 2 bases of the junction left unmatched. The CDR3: CASSPPGQGKAFF. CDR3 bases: TGTGCCAGCTCACCACCGGGACAGGGAAAAGCTTTCTTT. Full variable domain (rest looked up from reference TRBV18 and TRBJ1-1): NAGVMQNPRHLVRRRGQEARLRCSPMKGHSHVYWYRQLPEEGLKFMVYLQKENIIDESGMPKERFSAEFPKEGPSILRIQQVVRGDSAAYFCASSPPGQGKAFFGQGTRLTVV.

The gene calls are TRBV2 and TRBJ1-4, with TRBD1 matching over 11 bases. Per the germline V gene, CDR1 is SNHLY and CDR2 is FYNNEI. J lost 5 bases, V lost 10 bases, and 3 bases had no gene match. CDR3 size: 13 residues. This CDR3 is CATRDRGNEKLFF. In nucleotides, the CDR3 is TGTGCCACCAGGGACAGGGGGAATGAAAAACTGTTTTTT.

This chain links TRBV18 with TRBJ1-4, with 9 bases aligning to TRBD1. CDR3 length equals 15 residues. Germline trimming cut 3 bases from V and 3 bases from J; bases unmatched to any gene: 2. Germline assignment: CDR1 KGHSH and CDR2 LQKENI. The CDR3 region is CASSPRDRANEKLFF. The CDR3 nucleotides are TGTGCCAGCTCACCTCGGGACAGGGCTAATGAAAAACTGTTTTTT.

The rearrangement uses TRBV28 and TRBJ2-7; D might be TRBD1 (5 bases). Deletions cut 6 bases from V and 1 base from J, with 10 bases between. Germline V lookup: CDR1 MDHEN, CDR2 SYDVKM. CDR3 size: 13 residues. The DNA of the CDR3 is TGTGCCAGCAGAAAATCAGGGTCCTACGAGCAGTACTTC. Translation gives CASRKSGSYEQYF.

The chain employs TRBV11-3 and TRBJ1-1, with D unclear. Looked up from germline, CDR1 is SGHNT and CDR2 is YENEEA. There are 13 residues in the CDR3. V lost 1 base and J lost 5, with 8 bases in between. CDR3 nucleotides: TGTGCCAGCAGCTTAGTCCGGGAAACTGAAGCTTTCTTT. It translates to CASSLVRETEAFF.

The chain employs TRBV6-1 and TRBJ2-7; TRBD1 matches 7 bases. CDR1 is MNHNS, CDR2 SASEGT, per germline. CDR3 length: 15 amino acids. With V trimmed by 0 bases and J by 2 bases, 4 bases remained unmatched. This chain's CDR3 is CASSEAPGGPYEQYF. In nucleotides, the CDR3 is TGTGCCAGCAGTGAAGCGCCAGGGGGACCCTACGAGCAGTACTTC.

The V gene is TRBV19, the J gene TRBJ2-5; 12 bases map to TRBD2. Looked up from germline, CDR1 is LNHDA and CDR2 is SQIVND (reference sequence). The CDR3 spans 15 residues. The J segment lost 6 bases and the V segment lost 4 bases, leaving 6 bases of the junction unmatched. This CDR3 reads CASSTTSGSRKTQYF. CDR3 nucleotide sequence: TGTGCCAGTAGTACGACTAGCGGGAGTCGGAAGACCCAGTACTTC.

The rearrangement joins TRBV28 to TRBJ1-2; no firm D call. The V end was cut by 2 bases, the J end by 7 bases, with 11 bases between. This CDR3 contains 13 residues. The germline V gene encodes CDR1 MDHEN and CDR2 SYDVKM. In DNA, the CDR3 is TGTGCCAGCAGTTTAGATGGGGAGTTTGGCTACACCTTC. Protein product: CASSLDGEFGYTF.